This TCR beta chain was sequenced during a study of T-cell reconstitution after alpha-beta-depleted transplantation in children. Overall study results and limits: Alpha-beta T cells present about two months after transplant were reported to originate from several hundred expanded graft clones. One year post-transplant, T-cell counts and diversity were largely derived from T cells produced anew.

Trimming cost V 4 bases and J 2 bases, with 13 bases left between them. The CDR3 covers 14 residues. The germline CDR1 and CDR2 sequences are SGHRS and YFSETQ. Of note for this clonotype: Its target is not known.

During its preparation, the TCRbeta library received unique molecular identifiers. TCRdb redid the calling of the PCR reads with MiXCR, one entry per CDR3 protein. The table lists more than 90,000 distinct CDR3 sequences, approximately 10% of them singletons. The sequence derives from a boy aged 2 to 10 with acute lymphoblastic leukemia, due to receive a stem cell transplant. This chain connects TRBV5-1 to TRBJ2-7; D is possibly TRBD1 or TRBD2 (5 bases each). The sequencing used PBMCs, collected before TCRalphabeta/CD19-depleted stem cell transplant. CDR3 bases: TGCGCCAGCAGCGATGGGATGGGGGCCTACGAGCAGTACTTC. Amino acid sequence: CASSDGMGAYEQYF. The full variable domain, its missing parts supplied by reference TRBV5-1 and TRBJ2-7, is KAGVTQTPRYLIKTRGQQVTLSCSPISGHRSVSWYQQTPGQGLQFLFEYFSETQRNKGNFPGRFSGRQFSNSRSEMNVSTLELGDSALYLCASSDGMGAYEQYFGPGTRLTVT.